Described below is a single T cell receptor (beta chain) sequence and its context. This record comes from a study of blood T cell repertoires in COVID-19. Across the study: Collection of acute and convalescent COVID-19 samples took place in the United States, Italy and Spain. PBMCs, B-cell-depleted T cells, or T cells provided the cDNA or gDNA that made up the material.

This CDR3 region has 11 residues. Per germline, CDR1 SGDLS and CDR2 YYNGEE. V lost 3 bases and J 6 bases, leaving 6 bases between the germline ends. Original processing notes: By means of reference gene primer amplification, nucleated cell counts were estimated. Profiled with immunoSEQ multiplex PCR; TCRdb holds only in-frame clones, not every one. The DNA gave D and trimming, while V, J and clone size come from that table. The table lists some 120,000 clones, about four fifths of them singletons. Sequenced input: peripheral blood. The chain is built from TRBV9 and TRBJ1-2, with D unresolved. This clonotype originated in a woman aged 45-65 years with acute or convalescent COVID-19. CDR3 in amino acids: CASSASDGYTF. In DNA form, the CDR3 reads TGTGCCAGCAGCGCCTCAGATGGCTACACCTTC.